A selection of T cell receptor beta chains follows, all from one sample in a study of T cell responses to AZD1222 COVID-19 vaccine. Clones were sequenced by immunoSEQ multiplex PCR, and TCRdb holds only the in-frame ones, with some missing. The data hold under 120,000 clones, with nearly 90% observed a single time. The specimen comprised peripheral blood, sampled 28 days after the second AZD1222 dose. Receptors were obtained from an adult who received the AZD1222 COVID-19 vaccine. Both conserved end residues are part of each CDR3. Fields, in order: J gene, V gene, clone size, CDR3 length, CDR3 protein. Clone size appears in some rows only: once, few, many, or a class for an expanded clone.

j_gene: TRBJ1-5; v_gene: TRBV7-9; abundance: .; len: 14; CDR3aa: CASSFAGGGQPQHF
j_gene: TRBJ1-6; v_gene: TRBV27; abundance: .; len: 13; CDR3aa: CASRGQDNSPLHF
j_gene: TRBJ2-3; v_gene: TRBV7-2; abundance: .; len: 17; CDR3aa: CASRSPRRLAGKDTQYF
j_gene: TRBJ2-1; v_gene: TRBV7-8; abundance: .; len: 15; CDR3aa: CASSMDWGTYNEQFF
j_gene: TRBJ1-4; v_gene: TRBV6-2/TRBV6-3; abundance: .; len: 15; CDR3aa: CASSSRPSTNEKLFF
j_gene: TRBJ2-7; v_gene: TRBV20-1; abundance: .; len: 14; CDR3aa: CSASKGLNTYEQYF
j_gene: TRBJ1-1; v_gene: TRBV6-5; abundance: .; len: 15; CDR3aa: CASRSGRGLNTEAFF
j_gene: TRBJ2-6; v_gene: TRBV19; abundance: once; len: 21; CDR3aa: CASSMWTRGQAAFSGANVLTF
j_gene: TRBJ1-4; v_gene: TRBV2; abundance: .; len: 18; CDR3aa: CASSRGAGRPGTNEKLFF
j_gene: TRBJ2-1; v_gene: TRBV18; abundance: .; len: 16; CDR3aa: CASSPPGLAGGWEQFF
j_gene: TRBJ2-3; v_gene: TRBV6-2/TRBV6-3; abundance: .; len: 15; CDR3aa: CASSYGGRDTDTQYF
j_gene: TRBJ2-7; v_gene: TRBV28; abundance: .; len: 16; CDR3aa: CASSRGFSGRTYEQYF
j_gene: TRBJ2-1; v_gene: TRBV7-9; abundance: .; len: 15; CDR3aa: CASSLSGRSYNEQFF
j_gene: TRBJ1-5; v_gene: TRBV12-3/TRBV12-4; abundance: .; len: 11; CDR3aa: CASSLGPPQHF
j_gene: TRBJ2-1; v_gene: TRBV7-6; abundance: .; len: 14; CDR3aa: CASSYGTVDNEQFF
j_gene: TRBJ2-5; v_gene: TRBV30; abundance: .; len: 14; CDR3aa: CAWGTGLNGETQYF
j_gene: TRBJ2-7; v_gene: TRBV29-1; abundance: .; len: 13; CDR3aa: CSVSLGAAYEQYF
j_gene: TRBJ1-2; v_gene: TRBV28; abundance: .; len: 13; CDR3aa: CASSYREDYGYTF
j_gene: TRBJ1-5; v_gene: TRBV28; abundance: .; len: 15; CDR3aa: CASTSPGLNDQPQHF
j_gene: TRBJ1-3; v_gene: TRBV6-5; abundance: once; len: 14; CDR3aa: CASSRVSSGNTIYF
j_gene: TRBJ1-4; v_gene: TRBV9; abundance: .; len: 17; CDR3aa: CASSDAGGLGINEKLFF
j_gene: TRBJ2-1; v_gene: TRBV5-1; abundance: .; len: 15; CDR3aa: CASSLRGGSNNEQFF
j_gene: TRBJ1-2; v_gene: TRBV10-3; abundance: .; len: 16; CDR3aa: CAISESSGGSDYGYTF
j_gene: TRBJ2-7; v_gene: TRBV4-3; abundance: .; len: 13; CDR3aa: CASSQDLAREQYF
j_gene: TRBJ1-5; v_gene: TRBV28; abundance: .; len: 14; CDR3aa: CASTQGRGRQPQHF
j_gene: TRBJ2-3; v_gene: TRBV9; abundance: once; len: 15; CDR3aa: CASSVTGSIIYTQYF
j_gene: TRBJ2-1; v_gene: TRBV28; abundance: .; len: 15; CDR3aa: CASTAWGIRINEQFF
j_gene: TRBJ2-6; v_gene: TRBV7-8; abundance: .; len: 20; CDR3aa: CASSLVRPGQGTSGANVLTF
j_gene: TRBJ2-2; v_gene: TRBV5-4; abundance: once; len: 15; CDR3aa: CASRIGVSNTGELFF
j_gene: TRBJ1-5; v_gene: TRBV12-3/TRBV12-4; abundance: .; len: 13; CDR3aa: CASSLERGQPQHF
j_gene: TRBJ1-1; v_gene: TRBV5-1; abundance: .; len: 14; CDR3aa: CASKAEGANTEAFF
j_gene: TRBJ2-3; v_gene: TRBV6-4; abundance: .; len: 15; CDR3aa: CASSDNGGSTDTQYF
j_gene: TRBJ1-1; v_gene: TRBV30; abundance: .; len: 13; CDR3aa: CAYAGGADTEAFF
j_gene: TRBJ1-2; v_gene: TRBV7-9; abundance: .; len: 13; CDR3aa: CASSPPKETGYTF
j_gene: TRBJ1-4; v_gene: TRBV6-5; abundance: .; len: 15; CDR3aa: CASSTMGQGTEKLFF
j_gene: TRBJ1-3; v_gene: TRBV5-6; abundance: .; len: 16; CDR3aa: CASSLDRRAAGNTIYF
j_gene: TRBJ1-6; v_gene: TRBV6-5; abundance: .; len: 14; CDR3aa: CASSQQGLNSPLHF